The source of this T cell receptor (beta chain) is a study of OX40 agonist ivuxolimab in advanced cancers. Overall study: Hepatocellular carcinoma, melanoma, renal cell or head and neck cancer affected the dose-escalation patients. General observations from the study: On average, a greater number of expanded clones characterised CD8+ T cells relative to CD4+.

V trimming: 6 bases; J trimming: 4 bases; junction bases outside the gene matches: 3. The CDR3 length is 13 residues. CDR1 and CDR2 from the germline V gene are LNHDA and SQIVND (reference sequence). Comment on this clone: Antigen specificity is unknown.

Produced via immunoSEQ multiplex PCR; TCRdb's table is partial and in-frame only. The table includes about 70,000 clones, roughly 92% detected once. The TCR comes from an adult with an advanced solid tumor such as melanoma, head and neck, liver or kidney cancer. This sample comprised CD4+ or CD8+ T cells sorted from blood, obtained in a trial of the OX40 agonist ivuxolimab. The chain recombines TRBV19 with TRBJ1-1; 9 nucleotides agree with TRBD1. CDR3: CASRVGQGTEAFF. CDR3 nucleotide sequence: TGTGCCAGTAGGGTGGGACAGGGCACTGAAGCTTTCTTT.